The next 18 T cell receptor beta chains were all read from a single sample in a study of T cells in Graves' hyperthyroidism and ophthalmopathy. Template material for amplifying TCR beta CDR3 regions consisted of RNA transcripts. In the first-round RT-PCR of the TCR CDR3, the HTBI primer set was used. TCRdb analysed the multiplex PCR reads with MiXCR anew, one entry per CDR3 protein. The table lists approximately 690,000 distinct CDR3 sequences, around 20% of them singletons. Input material: blood. These receptors originate from a man under 40 with Graves' ophthalmopathy.

The chain is built from TRBV5-1 and TRBJ1-4; no firm D call. CDR1 is SGHRS, CDR2 YFSETQ, per germline. V was pared by 0 bases and J by 5 bases, with 11 bases between. The CDR3 runs 15 residues. The DNA of the CDR3 is TGCGCCAGCAGCTTGGGGCCGGGCCACAATGAAAAACTGTTTTTT. Translating gives CASSLGPGHNEKLFF.

This clonotype was seen ten or more times. The J gene is TRBJ2-1, the V gene TRBV5-6, with 8 bases aligning to TRBD1. V shed 2 bases, J shed 8 bases, and the junction held 9 bases outside the gene matches. Germline V gene lookup returns CDR1 SGHDT and CDR2 YYEEEE. This CDR3 comprises 15 residues. The CDR3 DNA follows: TGTGCCAGCAGCTTTCGGTCCAGGGGGCGTGATGAGCAGTTCTTC. It is translated as CASSFRSRGRDEQFF. The variable domain in full, completed from reference TRBV5-6 and TRBJ2-1, reads DAGVTQSPTHLIKTRGQQVTLRCSPKSGHDTVSWYQQALGQGPQFIFQYYEEEERQRGNFPDRFSGHQFPNYSSELNVNALLLGDSALYLCASSFRSRGRDEQFFGPGTRLTVL.

This clonotype was seen ten or more times. At one boundary the junction diverges from the germline segment, which might be a read error. This chain uses TRBV5-1 with TRBJ2-5; D uncertain. The CDR3 is made up of 11 amino acids. In germline, CDR1 is SGHRS, CDR2 YFSETQ. The DNA for the CDR3 is TGCGCCAGCAGCTTGCGAGAGACCCGGTTCTTC. It yields the protein CASSLRETRFF.

The rearrangement joins TRBV20-1 to TRBJ2-1, with 7 bases fitting TRBD2. This CDR3 is built from 19 residues. V lost 0 bases, J lost 5 bases, and 19 bases stayed unmatched. CDR1 and CDR2 (germline): DFQATT, SNEGSKA (reference sequence). CDR3 DNA: TGCAGTGCTAGAGAAAGCGGTGCGGGAGAGGGCTGGTTGGACAATGAGCAGTTCTTC. It specifies CSARESGAGEGWLDNEQFF.

The chain joins TRBV15 to TRBJ1-2; weak D call: TRBD1 (5 bases). The CDR3 covers 13 residues. Trimming pared 0 bases from V and 8 bases from J, leaving 10 bases between. Germline assignment: CDR1 LNHNV and CDR2 YYDKDF (reference sequence). CDR3 nucleotide sequence: TGTGCCACCAGCAGAGACAGGGTTAAGGGCTACACCTTC. Translation: CATSRDRVKGYTF.

This clonotype has a handful of counts. The chain employs TRBV19 and TRBJ1-5; D not certain. Trimming left V 2 bases short and J 2 bases short, with 13 bases between. CDR3 length: 16 amino acids. The germline V gene has CDR1 LNHDA and CDR2 SQIVND (reference sequence). The CDR3 nucleotides are TGTGCCAGTAGTATATATCCATTTTCAGGCAATCAGCCCCAGCATTTT. Translated: CASSIYPFSGNQPQHF.

This clonotype was counted a few times. The gene calls are TRBV28 and TRBJ1-6; D is ambiguous. Deletions cut 5 bases from V and 12 bases from J, with 20 bases between. Germline V gene lookup returns CDR1 MDHEN and CDR2 SYDVKM. The CDR3 has 15 residues. CDR3 region: CASSPPPDGVKPLHF. Written as DNA, the CDR3 is TGTGCCAGCAGTCCGCCCCCGGACGGGGTGAAACCCCTCCACTTT.

This clonotype has more than one count but fewer than ten. CDR3 sequence reads: CASSPTSGHTTGELFF. CDR3 bases: TGTGCCAGCTCACCGACTAGCGGACATACCACCGGGGAGCTGTTTTTT. The chain carries TRBV18 and TRBJ2-2; 9 positions agree with TRBD2. Germline CDR1 is KGHSH and CDR2 is LQKENI. CDR3 size: 16 residues. V lost 3 bases and J lost 4; bases outside the gene matches: 6.

This clonotype was observed many times. This chain links TRBV7-2 with TRBJ2-5; D perhaps matches TRBD2 (6 bases). The length of the CDR3 is 13 residues. Trimming stripped 3 bases from V and 5 bases from J, with 10 bases between. Germline loops: CDR1 SGHTA, CDR2 FQGNSA. This CDR3 reads CASSLGLRETQYF. The CDR3 DNA reads TGTGCCAGCAGCTTGGGACTTCGGGAGACCCAGTACTTC. Filled out from reference TRBV7-2 and TRBJ2-5, the complete variable domain reads GAGVSQSPSNKVTEKGKDVELRCDPISGHTALYWYRQSLGQGLEFLIYFQGNSAPDKSGLPSDRFSAERTGGSVSTLTIQRTQQEDSAVYLCASSLGLRETQYFGPGTRLLVL.

The V gene is TRBV6-2 or TRBV6-3, the J gene TRBJ2-5, with D possibly TRBD1 on 6 matching bases. CDR1 and CDR2 (germline): MNHEY, SVGEGT. Trimming cost V 6 bases and J 5 bases, with 16 bases left between them. This CDR3 is built from 14 residues. DNA of the CDR3: TGTGCCAGCAGCCGCCGGGACACTGGGGAGACCCAGTACTTC. It codes for CASSRRDTGETQYF.

The chain joins TRBV30 to TRBJ2-1; D is unclear. Trimming stripped 3 bases from V and 0 bases from J, with 12 bases between. CDR1 GTSNPN and CDR2 SVGIG come from the germline V gene (reference sequence). This CDR3 is 15 amino acids long. The CDR3 coding sequence is TGTGCCTGGAGACCGAAGAGGAGCTCCTACAATGAGCAGTTCTTC. This sequence encodes CAWRPKRSSYNEQFF. The entire variable domain, with the rest obtained from reference TRBV30 and TRBJ2-1, is as follows: SQTIHQWPATLVQPVGSPLSLECTVEGTSNPNLYWYRQAAGRGLQLLFYSVGIGQISSEVPQNLSASRPQDRQFILSSKKLLLSDSGFYLCAWRPKRSSYNEQFFGPGTRLTVL.

This clonotype was counted only a few times. The rearrangement uses TRBV6-1 and TRBJ2-7; 10 bases agree with TRBD1. The germline V gene encodes CDR1 MNHNS and CDR2 SASEGT. V trimming: 5 bases; J trimming: 7 bases; junction bases outside the gene matches: 5. The CDR3 has 13 residues. The CDR3 DNA sequence: TGTGCCAGCAGTCCCGGGGGACAGGGGGAGCAGTACTTC. Encoded protein: CASSPGGQGEQYF.

This clonotype was detected a few times. This chain connects TRBV11-2 to TRBJ2-3; TRBD1 matches at 7 bases. The CDR3 has 16 residues. Per the germline V gene, CDR1 is SGHAT and CDR2 is FQNNGV. With 6 bases clipped from V and 2 bases from J, the junction kept 11 bases outside the gene matches. As DNA, the CDR3 is TGTGCCAGCAGATCATCAGGGGGTCAGATCACAGATACGCAGTATTTT. Translating it yields CASRSSGGQITDTQYF.

This clonotype was detected only a few times. This chain joins TRBV18 and TRBJ1-4; 7 positions match TRBD1. V was clipped by 2 bases and J by 7 bases; unmatched bases: 7. Germline-derived CDR1 and CDR2 are KGHSH and LQKENI. This CDR3 is 15 amino acids long. The CDR3 DNA follows: TGTGCCAGCTCACCAAGTGGCCCAGGGGGTGAAAAACTGTTTTTT. Its translation: CASSPSGPGGEKLFF. The entire variable domain, with the rest obtained from reference TRBV18 and TRBJ1-4, is as follows: NAGVMQNPRHLVRRRGQEARLRCSPMKGHSHVYWYRQLPEEGLKFMVYLQKENIIDESGMPKERFSAEFPKEGPSILRIQQVVRGDSAAYFCASSPSGPGGEKLFFGSGTQLSVL.

This clonotype was counted a single time. This chain uses TRBV5-1 with TRBJ2-5; tentatively, D is TRBD1 (5 bases). Trimming took off 1 base at V and 5 bases at J, with 9 bases between the two ends. Germline V gene data show CDR1 as SGHRS and CDR2 as YFSETQ. The CDR3 has 13 amino acids. CDR3: CASSLFPGETQYF. Here the CDR3 DNA reads TGCGCCAGCAGCTTGTTTCCAGGGGAGACCCAGTACTTC.

This clonotype turned up a few times. A single base separates this from a much larger clone, so it may be a read error. The V call is TRBV28, the J call TRBJ1-1; 8 bases line up with TRBD1. The CDR3 covers 17 residues. The V segment lost 7 bases and the J segment 0 bases; nucleotides outside the gene matches: 13. Germline-derived CDR1 and CDR2 are MDHEN and SYDVKM. CDR3 bases: TGTGCCAGCAAAGCTTCGGACAGGGTACTTGTGAACACTGAAGCTTTCTTT. Translated, it gives CASKASDRVLVNTEAFF.

V and J are TRBV6-1 and TRBJ1-2; D perhaps matches TRBD1 (5 bases). Trimming shortened V by 5 bases and J by 8 bases, and 12 bases separated the two germline ends. Germline assignment: CDR1 MNHNS and CDR2 SASEGT. CDR3 length: 12 residues. CDR3 DNA sequence: TGTGCCAGCAGTACGGGGGGTTGGGGCTACACCTTC. Its translation is CASSTGGWGYTF.

This clonotype was recorded a few times. The chain has TRBV7-6 and TRBJ1-2; D is perhaps TRBD1 (6 bases). The CDR3 runs to 13 residues. V was clipped by 5 bases and J by 8 bases, with 15 bases between them. The germline CDR1 and CDR2 sequences are SGHVS and FNYEAQ. The CDR3 sequence: CASSPQGTTGYTF. In DNA form, the CDR3 reads TGTGCCAGCAGCCCCCAGGGGACAACCGGCTACACCTTC.